This TCR beta chain appears in the sequencing data of a study of blood T cell repertoires in COVID-19. Trimming left V 5 bases short and J 7 bases short, with 11 bases between. The length of the CDR3 is 12 residues. Germline lookup yields CDR1 MNHNY and CDR2 SVGAGI (reference sequence). Here immunoSEQ multiplex PCR was the method, and the copy in TCRdb shows in-frame clones only, minus some. Altogether 100,000 to 150,000 clones are present, approximately 90% being singletons, with the ten largest covering 2.1%. The material sequenced was peripheral blood. The origin of this receptor is a man aged 50 to 60 with COVID-19, enrolled during active disease. The chain recombines TRBV6-6 with TRBJ1-1; TRBD1 might be the D (6 bases). The CDR3 DNA sequence: TGTGCCAGCAGTCCGGACAGAAGTGAAGCTTTCTTT. Protein sequence: CASSPDRSEAFF.